In this sample, the clone carrying this TCR beta chain turned up a few times. Antigen: not known. The data stem from a study of human T cells and chemical hapten exposure. Overall study context: An area of 2 cm by approximately 2 cm on upper inner arm skin received 2% DPC for sensitization.

Overall study results and limits: Donor immune responses may differ from healthy people's, since all donors had alopecia. Expanded TCRs produced significantly more large CDR3 similarity clusters than controls did.

TCRdb re-called the RACE reads through MiXCR, storing one row per CDR3 protein. This table holds roughly 180,000 distinct CDR3 sequences, around 24% found once. Noted time point: patch test 1, 2 weeks after DPC sensitization. The treatment denotes: therapeutic diphenylcyclopropenone sensitization with weekly scalp DPC. The drawing of blood occurred before each patch test was applied. Germline V gene data show CDR1 as DFQATT and CDR2 as SNEGSKA (reference sequence). This CDR3 comprises 15 residues. The ends lost 5 bases at V and 5 bases at J; junction bases unmatched: 15. This chain connects TRBV20-1 to TRBJ2-7; the match to TRBD2 covers 7 bases. The source was whole blood, collected in connection with sensitization to the hapten diphenylcyclopropenone (DPC). This TCR came from a woman aged 50 to 60 with alopecia areata. Some clones in this sample may be carry-over from other donors' samples. The CDR3 sequence is CSAPRGGGEHHEQYF. The CDR3, as DNA: TGCAGTGCTCCCCGCGGGGGAGGGGAGCACCACGAGCAGTACTTC.